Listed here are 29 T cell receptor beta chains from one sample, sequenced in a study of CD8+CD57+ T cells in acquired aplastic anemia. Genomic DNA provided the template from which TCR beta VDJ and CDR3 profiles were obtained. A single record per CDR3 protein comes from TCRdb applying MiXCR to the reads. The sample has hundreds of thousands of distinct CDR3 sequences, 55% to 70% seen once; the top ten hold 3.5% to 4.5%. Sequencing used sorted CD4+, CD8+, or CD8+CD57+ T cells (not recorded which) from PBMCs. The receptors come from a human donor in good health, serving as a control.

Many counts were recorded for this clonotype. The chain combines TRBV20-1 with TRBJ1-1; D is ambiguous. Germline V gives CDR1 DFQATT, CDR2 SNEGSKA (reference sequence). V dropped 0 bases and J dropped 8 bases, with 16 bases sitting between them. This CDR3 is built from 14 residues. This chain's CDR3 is CSARDLRAREEAFF. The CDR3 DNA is TGCAGTGCTAGAGATCTGAGGGCGAGGGAGGAAGCTTTCTTT.

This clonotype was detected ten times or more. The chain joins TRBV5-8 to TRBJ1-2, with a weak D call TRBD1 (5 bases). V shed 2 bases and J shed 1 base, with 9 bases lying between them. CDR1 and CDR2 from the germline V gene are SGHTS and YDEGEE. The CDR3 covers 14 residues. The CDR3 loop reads CASSLGGGNYGYTF. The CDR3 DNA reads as TGTGCCAGCAGCTTAGGTGGGGGTAACTATGGCTACACCTTC.

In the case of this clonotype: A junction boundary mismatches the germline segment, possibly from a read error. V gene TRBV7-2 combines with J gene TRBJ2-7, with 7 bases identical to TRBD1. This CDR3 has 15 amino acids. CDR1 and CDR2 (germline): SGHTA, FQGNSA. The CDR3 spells CASSSETGRQRGHYF. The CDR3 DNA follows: TGCGCCAGCAGCTCCGAGACAGGGCGCCAACGCGGGCACTACTTC.

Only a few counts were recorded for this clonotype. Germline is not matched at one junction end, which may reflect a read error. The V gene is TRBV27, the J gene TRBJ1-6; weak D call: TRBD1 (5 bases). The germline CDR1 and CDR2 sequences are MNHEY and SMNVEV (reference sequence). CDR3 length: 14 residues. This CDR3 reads CAGSQISGDSPLHF. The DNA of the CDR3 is TGTGCCGGCAGTCAAATTTCGGGGGATTCACCCCTCCACTTT.

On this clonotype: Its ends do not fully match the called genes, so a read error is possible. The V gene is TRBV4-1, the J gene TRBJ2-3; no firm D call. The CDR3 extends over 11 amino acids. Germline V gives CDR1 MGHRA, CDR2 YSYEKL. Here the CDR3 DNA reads TGTGCCAGCAGCCCAGTAGATACGCAGTATTTT. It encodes CASSPVDTQYF.

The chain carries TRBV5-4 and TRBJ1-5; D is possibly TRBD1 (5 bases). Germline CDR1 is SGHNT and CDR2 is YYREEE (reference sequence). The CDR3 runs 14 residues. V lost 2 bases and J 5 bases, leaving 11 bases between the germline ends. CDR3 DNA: TGTGCCAGCAGCTTAAAGGGAGGGGATCAGCCCCAGCATTTT. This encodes CASSLKGGDQPQHF.

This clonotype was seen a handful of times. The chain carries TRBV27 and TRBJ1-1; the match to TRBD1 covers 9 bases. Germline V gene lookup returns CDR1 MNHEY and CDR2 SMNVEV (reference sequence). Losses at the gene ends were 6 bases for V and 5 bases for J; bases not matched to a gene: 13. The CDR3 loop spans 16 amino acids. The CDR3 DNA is TGTGCCAGCAGCTCACCTTACAGGGGGCGCGAGACTGAAGCTTTCTTT. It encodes CASSSPYRGRETEAFF.

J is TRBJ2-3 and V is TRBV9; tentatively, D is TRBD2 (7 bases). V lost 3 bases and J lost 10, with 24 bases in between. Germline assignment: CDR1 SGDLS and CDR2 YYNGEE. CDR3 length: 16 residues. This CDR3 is CASSAWVGGGTHSQYF. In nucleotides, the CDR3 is TGTGCCAGCAGCGCCTGGGTGGGGGGGGGCACCCATTCGCAGTATTTT.

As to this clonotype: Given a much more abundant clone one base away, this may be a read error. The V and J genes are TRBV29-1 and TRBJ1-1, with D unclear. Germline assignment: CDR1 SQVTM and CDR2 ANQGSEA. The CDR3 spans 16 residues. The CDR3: CNTYGVWNFGNTEAFF. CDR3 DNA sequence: TGCAACACCTACGGGGTTTGGAATTTCGGGAACACTGAAGCTTTCTTT.

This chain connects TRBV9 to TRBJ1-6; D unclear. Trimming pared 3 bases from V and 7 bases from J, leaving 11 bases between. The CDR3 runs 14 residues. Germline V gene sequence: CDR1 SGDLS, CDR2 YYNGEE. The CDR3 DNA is TGTGCCAGCAGCGAAAAGCTATTCAATTCACCCCTCCACTTT. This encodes CASSEKLFNSPLHF.

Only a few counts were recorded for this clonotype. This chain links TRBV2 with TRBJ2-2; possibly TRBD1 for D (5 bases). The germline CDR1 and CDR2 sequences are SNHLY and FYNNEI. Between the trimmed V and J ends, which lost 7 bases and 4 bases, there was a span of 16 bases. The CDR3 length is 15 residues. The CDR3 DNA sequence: TGTGCCAGCACTAAAAGGGGTGGTATCACCGGGGAGCTGTTTTTT. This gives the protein CASTKRGGITGELFF.

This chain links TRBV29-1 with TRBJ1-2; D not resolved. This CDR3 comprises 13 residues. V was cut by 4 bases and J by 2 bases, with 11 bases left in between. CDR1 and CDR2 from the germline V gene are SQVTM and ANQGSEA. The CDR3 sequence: CSVGVGINYGYTF. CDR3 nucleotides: TGCAGCGTTGGAGTCGGAATCAACTATGGCTACACCTTC. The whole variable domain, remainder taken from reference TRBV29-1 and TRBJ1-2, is SAVISQKPSRDICQRGTSLTIQCQVDSQVTMMFWYRQQPGQSLTLIATANQGSEATYESGFVIDKFPISRPNLTFSTLTVSNMSPEDSSIYLCSVGVGINYGYTFGSGTRLTVV.

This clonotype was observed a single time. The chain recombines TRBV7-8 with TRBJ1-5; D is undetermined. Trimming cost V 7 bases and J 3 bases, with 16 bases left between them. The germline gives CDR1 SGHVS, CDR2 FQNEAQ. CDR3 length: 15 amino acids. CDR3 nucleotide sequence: TGTGCCAGCAAAGCAAGGGATTTGCCCAATCAGCCCCAGCATTTT. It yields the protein CASKARDLPNQPQHF.

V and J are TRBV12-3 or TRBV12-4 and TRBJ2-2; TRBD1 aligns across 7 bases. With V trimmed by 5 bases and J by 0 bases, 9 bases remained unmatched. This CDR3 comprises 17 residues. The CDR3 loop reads CASSAKGAYSNTGELFF. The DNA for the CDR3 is TGTGCCAGCAGTGCAAAGGGGGCCTACTCGAACACCGGGGAGCTGTTTTTT.

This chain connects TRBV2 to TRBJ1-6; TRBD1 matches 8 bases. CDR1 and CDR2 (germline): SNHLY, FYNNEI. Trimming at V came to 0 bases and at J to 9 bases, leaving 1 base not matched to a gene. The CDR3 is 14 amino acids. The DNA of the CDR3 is TGTGCCAGCAGTGAAGCGGGACAGGTTTCACCCCTCCACTTT. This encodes CASSEAGQVSPLHF.

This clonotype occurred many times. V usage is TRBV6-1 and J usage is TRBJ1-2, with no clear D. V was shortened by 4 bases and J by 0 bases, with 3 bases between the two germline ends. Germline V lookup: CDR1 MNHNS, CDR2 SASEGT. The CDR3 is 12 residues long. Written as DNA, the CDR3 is TGTGCCAGCAGTGTAGCTAACTATGGCTACACCTTC. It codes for CASSVANYGYTF.

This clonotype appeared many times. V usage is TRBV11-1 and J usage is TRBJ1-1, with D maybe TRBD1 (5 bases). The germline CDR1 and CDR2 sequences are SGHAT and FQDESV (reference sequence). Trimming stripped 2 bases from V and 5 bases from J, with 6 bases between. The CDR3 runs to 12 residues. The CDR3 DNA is TGTGCCAGCAGCTTAAGGGGAACTGAAGCTTTCTTT. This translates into CASSLRGTEAFF.

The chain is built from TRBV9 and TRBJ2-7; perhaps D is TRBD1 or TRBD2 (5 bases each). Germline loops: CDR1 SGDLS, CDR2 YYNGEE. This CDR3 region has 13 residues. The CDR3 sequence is CASTPRGSEGQCV. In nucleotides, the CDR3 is TGTGCCAGCACCCCCCGTGGCAGCGAGGGGCAGTGCGTC.

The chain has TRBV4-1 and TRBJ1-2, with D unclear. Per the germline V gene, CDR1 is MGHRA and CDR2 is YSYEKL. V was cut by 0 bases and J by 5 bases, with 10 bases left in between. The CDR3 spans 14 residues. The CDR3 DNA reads TGCGCCAGCAGCCAAGATACTTCCCCATATGGCTACACCTTC. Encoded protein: CASSQDTSPYGYTF.

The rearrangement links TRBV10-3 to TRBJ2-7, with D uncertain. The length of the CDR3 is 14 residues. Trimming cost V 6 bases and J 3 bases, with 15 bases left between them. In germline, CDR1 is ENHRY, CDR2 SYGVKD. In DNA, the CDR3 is TGTGCCATCAGGCATACCGAGACGTGCTACGAGCAGTACTTC. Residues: CAIRHTETCYEQYF.

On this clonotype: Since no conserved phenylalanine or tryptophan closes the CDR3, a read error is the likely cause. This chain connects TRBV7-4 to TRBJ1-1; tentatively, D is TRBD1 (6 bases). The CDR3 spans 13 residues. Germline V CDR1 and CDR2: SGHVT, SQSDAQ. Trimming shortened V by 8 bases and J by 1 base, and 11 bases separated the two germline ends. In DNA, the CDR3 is TGTGCCAGCGGGAGAGGGGGGAACACTGAAGCTTTCTAT. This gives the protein CASGRGGNTEAFY.

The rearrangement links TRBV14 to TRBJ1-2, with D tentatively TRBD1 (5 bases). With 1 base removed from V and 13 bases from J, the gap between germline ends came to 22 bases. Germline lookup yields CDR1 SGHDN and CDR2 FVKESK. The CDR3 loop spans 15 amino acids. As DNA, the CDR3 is TGTGCCAGCAGCCAAGTGGGGGAAGTTGGGATTGCGTGCACCTTC. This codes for CASSQVGEVGIACTF.

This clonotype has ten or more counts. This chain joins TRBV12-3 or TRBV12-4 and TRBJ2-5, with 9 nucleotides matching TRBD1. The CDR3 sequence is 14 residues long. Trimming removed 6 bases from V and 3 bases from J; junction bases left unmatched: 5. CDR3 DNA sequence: TGTGCCAGCAGCTCCAGACAGGGGGAAGAGACCCAGTACTTC. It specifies CASSSRQGEETQYF.

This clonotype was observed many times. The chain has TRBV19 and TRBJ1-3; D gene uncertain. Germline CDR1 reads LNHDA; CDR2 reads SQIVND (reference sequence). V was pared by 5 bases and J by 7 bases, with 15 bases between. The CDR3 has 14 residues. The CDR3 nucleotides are TGTGCCAGTAGTCCCGAAGGCCTGGGGAACACCATATATTTT. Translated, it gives CASSPEGLGNTIYF.

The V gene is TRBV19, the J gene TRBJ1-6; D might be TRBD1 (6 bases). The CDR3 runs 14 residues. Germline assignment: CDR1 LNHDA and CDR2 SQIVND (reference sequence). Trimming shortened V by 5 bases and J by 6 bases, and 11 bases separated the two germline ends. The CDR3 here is CASSQGTTNSPLHF. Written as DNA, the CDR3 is TGTGCCAGTAGTCAGGGGACTACTAATTCACCCCTCCACTTT. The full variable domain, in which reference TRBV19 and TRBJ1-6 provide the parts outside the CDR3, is DGGITQSPKYLFRKEGQNVTLSCEQNLNHDAMYWYRQDPGQGLRLIYYSQIVNDFQKGDIAEGYSVSREKKESFPLTVTSAQKNPTAFYLCASSQGTTNSPLHFGNGTRLTVT.

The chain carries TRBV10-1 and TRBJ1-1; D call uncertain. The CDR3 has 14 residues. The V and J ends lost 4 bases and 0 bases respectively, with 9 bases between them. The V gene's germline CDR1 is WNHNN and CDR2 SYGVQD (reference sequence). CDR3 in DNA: TGCGCCAGCAGTGTCCAAGTTGTGAACACTGAAGCTTTCTTT. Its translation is CASSVQVVNTEAFF.

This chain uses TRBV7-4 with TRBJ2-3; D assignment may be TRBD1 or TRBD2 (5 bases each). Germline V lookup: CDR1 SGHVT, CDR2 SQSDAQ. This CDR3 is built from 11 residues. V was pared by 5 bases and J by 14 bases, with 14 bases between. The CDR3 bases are TGTGCCAGCAGCGTGGGGGTTTCGGGGTATTTT. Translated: CASSVGVSGYF.

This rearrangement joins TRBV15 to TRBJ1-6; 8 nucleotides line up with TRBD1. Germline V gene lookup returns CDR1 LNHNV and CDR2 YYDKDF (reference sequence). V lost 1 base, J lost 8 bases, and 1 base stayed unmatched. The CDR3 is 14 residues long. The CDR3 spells CATSRATGDSPLHF. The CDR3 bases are TGTGCCACCAGCAGAGCGACAGGGGATTCACCCCTCCACTTT. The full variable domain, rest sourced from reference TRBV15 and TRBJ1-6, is DAMVIQNPRYQVTQFGKPVTLSCSQTLNHNVMYWYQQKSSQAPKLLFHYYDKDFNNEADTPDNFQSRRPNTSFCFLDIRSPGLGDTAMYLCATSRATGDSPLHFGNGTRLTVT.

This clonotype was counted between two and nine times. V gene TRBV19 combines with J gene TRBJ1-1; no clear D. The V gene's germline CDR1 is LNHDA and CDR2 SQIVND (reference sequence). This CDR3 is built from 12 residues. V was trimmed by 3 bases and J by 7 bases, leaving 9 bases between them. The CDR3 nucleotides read TGTGCCAGTAGTATGAAAGGAGATGAAGCTTTCTTT. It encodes CASSMKGDEAFF.